The 7 T cell receptor beta chains listed next were all sequenced from one sample in a study of cytomegalovirus exposure and HLA in healthy donors. Primers for the PCR totalled 60 Vbeta and 13 Jbeta. The table came from immunoSEQ multiplex PCR; TCRdb's copy has only in-frame clones and leaves some out. This sample has under 200,000 clones, with roughly 82% found just once. The specimen was PBMCs. Receptors were obtained from a girl under 18 in good health and CMV-seropositive.

This sequence joins TRBV19 and TRBJ1-3; 8 positions match TRBD1. This CDR3 region has 15 residues. Germline CDR1 LNHDA, CDR2 SQIVND (reference sequence). After removal of 3 bases from V and 3 bases from J, the junction contained 4 bases not matched to a gene. CDR3 loop: CASSMAGGVGNTIYF. In DNA, the CDR3 is TGTGCCAGTAGTATGGCAGGGGGCGTTGGAAACACCATATATTTT.

This clone was counted a few times. V usage is TRBV2 and J usage is TRBJ1-1, with 8 nucleotides matching TRBD1. This CDR3 contains 14 residues. CDR1 is SNHLY and CDR2 is FYNNEI in the germline V gene. The V gene end was trimmed by 3 bases and the J gene end by 5 bases; junction bases not matched to a gene: 5. The CDR3 bases are TGTGCCAGCAGTGACCGGACAGGGCGGACTGAAGCTTTCTTT. It encodes CASSDRTGRTEAFF.

This clone was observed a handful of times. This rearrangement joins TRBV14 to TRBJ2-2; D gene uncertain. V was clipped by 0 bases and J by 6 bases, with 8 bases between them. This CDR3 has 14 amino acids. Germline V gives CDR1 SGHDN, CDR2 FVKESK. The CDR3 DNA reads TGTGCCAGCAGCCAAGATAACATGTCCGGGGAGCTGTTTTTT. Translated, it gives CASSQDNMSGELFF. The entire variable domain, with the rest obtained from reference TRBV14 and TRBJ2-2, is as follows: EAGVTQFPSHSVIEKGQTVTLRCDPISGHDNLYWYRRVMGKEIKFLLHFVKESKQDESGMPNNRFLAERTGGTYSTLKVQPAELEDSGVYFCASSQDNMSGELFFGEGSRLTVL.

The J gene is TRBJ2-7, the V gene TRBV10-3, with D hard to call. The CDR3 is 14 residues long. Trimming cost V 3 bases and J 2 bases, with 11 bases left between them. Germline CDR1 ENHRY, CDR2 SYGVKD. In DNA form, the CDR3 reads TGTGCCATCAGTGAAGGAGACTCCACCTACGAGCAGTACTTC. Its translation: CAISEGDSTYEQYF.

The rearrangement joins TRBV28 to TRBJ2-5; 8 nucleotides align to TRBD1. Germline trimming cut 1 base from V and 5 bases from J; bases unmatched to any gene: 3. Germline values: CDR1 MDHEN, CDR2 SYDVKM. The CDR3 contains 14 residues. CDR3 nucleotides: TGTGCCAGCAGTTTATTTCGGACAGGGGAGACCCAGTACTTC. Protein sequence: CASSLFRTGETQYF.

The genes are TRBV5-1 and TRBJ2-5, with a possible D match to TRBD1 (5 bases). Trimming took off 4 bases at V and 5 bases at J, with 15 bases between the two ends. Per germline, CDR1 SGHRS and CDR2 YFSETQ. The CDR3 extends over 14 amino acids. The CDR3 reads CASSTWTQGETQYF. The CDR3 DNA reads TGCGCCAGCAGCACCTGGACACAAGGGGAGACCCAGTACTTC.

The chain carries TRBV7-3 and TRBJ1-1; unclear D gene. CDR1 and CDR2 from the germline V gene are SGHTA and FQGTGA. The CDR3 is 15 residues long. Trimming left V 2 bases short and J 1 base short, with 11 bases between. For the CDR3, the DNA is TGTGCCAGCAGCTTAGAGGTGGGTCGGAACACTGAAGCTTTCTTT. It encodes CASSLEVGRNTEAFF.